This T cell receptor (beta chain) was recovered during a study of control samples from healthy donors and cancer patients. V gave up 5 bases and J gave up 3 bases; unmatched junction bases: 9. CDR1 is SGHKS, CDR2 YYEKEE, per germline (reference sequence). The CDR3 length is 15 residues. Clones were read by immunoSEQ multiplex PCR, and TCRdb kept only the in-frame ones, dropping some. The sample has around 140,000 clones, roughly 92% seen once. V usage is TRBV5-5 and J usage is TRBJ1-1, with TRBD1 matching 8 bases. The sample was blood. This clonotype was sampled from a man aged 18 to 29 in good health. The CDR3 loop reads CASSHRGGRDTEAFF. For the CDR3, the DNA is TGTGCCAGCAGTCACAGGGGGGGGCGGGACACTGAAGCTTTCTTT.